A selection of T cell receptor beta chains follows, all from one sample in a study of blood T cell repertoires in COVID-19. Generated by immunoSEQ multiplex PCR, the TCRdb table keeps only in-frame clones and is missing some. The sample carries 75,000 to 100,000 clones, 80% to 90% recorded once. Sequencing used peripheral blood. These receptors were collected from a human donor in a cohort sampled during active COVID-19. The CDR3 runs from the conserved cysteine through the conserved F or W. D genes are given only for firm matches. Part of the rows lack a size; the others show once, few, many or a class for expanded clones.

V: TRBV12-3/TRBV12-4
J: TRBJ1-2
size: NA
D: NA
length: 12
CDR3: CASSLVMGAETF
DNA: TGTGCCAGCAGTTTAGTGATGGGGGCAGAAACTTTC

V: TRBV5-1
J: TRBJ1-2
size: NA
D: NA
length: 13
CDR3: CASSVDSTYGYTF
DNA: TGCGCCAGCAGCGTTGACAGCACCTATGGCTACACCTTC

V: TRBV15
J: TRBJ2-5
size: NA
D: NA
length: 18
CDR3: CATSRSQLRLLGEETQYF
DNA: TGTGCCACCAGCAGATCCCAATTGAGATTACTAGGTGAAGAGACCCAGTACTTC

V: TRBV19
J: TRBJ2-1
size: NA
D: NA
length: 14
CDR3: CASSIRERLNEQFF
DNA: TGTGCCAGTAGTATAAGGGAGCGGCTGAATGAGCAGTTCTTC

V: TRBV12-3/TRBV12-4
J: TRBJ2-5
size: NA
D: TRBD1
length: 13
CDR3: CASSLNRGETQYF
DNA: TGTGCCAGCAGTTTAAACAGGGGAGAGACCCAGTACTTC

V: TRBV3-1/TRBV3-2
J: TRBJ2-7
size: NA
D: TRBD2
length: 17
CDR3: CASSRGTSGVLSYEQYF
DNA: TGTGCCAGCAGCCGCGGGACTAGCGGGGTTCTCTCCTACGAGCAGTACTTC

V: TRBV6-5
J: TRBJ1-2
size: NA
D: TRBD1
length: 15
CDR3: CASRPDRAPNYGYTF
DNA: TGTGCCAGCAGGCCCGACAGGGCGCCTAACTATGGCTACACCTTC

V: TRBV5-8
J: TRBJ2-3
size: NA
D: NA
length: 14
CDR3: CASSLDRRTDTQYF
DNA: TGTGCCAGCAGCTTAGACAGGAGAACAGATACGCAGTATTTT

V: TRBV7-3
J: TRBJ2-1
size: NA
D: TRBD2
length: 18
CDR3: CASSLGLAGARFDNEQFF
DNA: TGTGCCAGCAGCTTAGGACTAGCGGGAGCCCGATTTGACAATGAGCAGTTCTTC

V: TRBV19
J: TRBJ2-1
size: NA
D: TRBD2
length: 16
CDR3: CASSPGGSGIYNEQFF
DNA: TGTGCCAGTAGTCCCGGAGGTAGCGGGATTTACAATGAGCAGTTCTTC

V: TRBV7-2
J: TRBJ1-1
size: NA
D: TRBD1
length: 14
CDR3: CASSPQGLGTEAFF
DNA: TGTGCCAGCAGCCCACAGGGGTTGGGGACTGAAGCTTTCTTT

V: TRBV6-1
J: TRBJ2-5
size: NA
D: TRBD2
length: 16
CDR3: CASSKGTSGMGETQYF
DNA: TGTGCCAGCAGTAAAGGGACTAGCGGGATGGGGGAGACCCAGTACTTC

V: TRBV4-1
J: TRBJ1-2
size: NA
D: TRBD1
length: 13
CDR3: CASSQGQPYGYTF
DNA: TGCGCCAGCAGCCAGGGACAGCCGTATGGCTACACCTTC

V: TRBV9
J: TRBJ2-7
size: few
D: NA
length: 13
CDR3: CASSVAGGDEQYF
DNA: TGTGCCAGCAGCGTAGCAGGAGGGGACGAGCAGTACTTC

V: TRBV9
J: TRBJ2-1
size: NA
D: TRBD2
length: 16
CDR3: CASSVSSGSGYNEQFF
DNA: TGTGCCAGCAGCGTAAGTAGCGGGAGCGGGTACAATGAGCAGTTCTTC

V: TRBV24-1
J: TRBJ2-6
size: NA
D: TRBD2
length: 16
CDR3: CATSDSSGAWANVLTF
DNA: TGTGCCACCAGTGATTCTAGCGGGGCGTGGGCCAACGTCCTGACTTTC

V: TRBV6-2/TRBV6-3
J: TRBJ1-6
size: NA
D: NA
length: 14
CDR3: CASSTADSFSPLHF
DNA: TGTGCCAGCAGTACCGCGGACAGTTTTTCACCCCTCCACTTT

V: TRBV19
J: TRBJ2-2
size: NA
D: TRBD2
length: 16
CDR3: CASSRMGGVNTGELFF
DNA: TGTGCCAGTAGCCGAATGGGGGGGGTAAACACCGGGGAGCTGTTTTTT

V: TRBV9
J: TRBJ2-3
size: NA
D: NA
length: 13
CDR3: CASSLDYTDTQYF
DNA: TGTGCCAGCAGCCTGGACTACACAGATACGCAGTATTTT

V: TRBV13
J: TRBJ2-1
size: NA
D: TRBD2
length: 15
CDR3: CASSKGLADYNEQFF
DNA: TGTGCCAGCAGCAAAGGACTAGCGGATTACAATGAGCAGTTCTTC

V: TRBV4-1
J: TRBJ2-6
size: NA
D: NA
length: 16
CDR3: CASSSPQGSGANVLTF
DNA: TGCGCCAGCAGCTCACCGCAGGGATCTGGGGCCAACGTCCTGACTTTC

V: TRBV9
J: TRBJ2-1
size: NA
D: TRBD2
length: 14
CDR3: CASSVATLAGEQFF
DNA: TGTGCCAGCAGCGTAGCCACACTAGCGGGGGAGCAGTTCTTC

V: TRBV19
J: TRBJ1-3
size: once
D: TRBD1
length: 13
CDR3: CASSMDRGNTIYF
DNA: TGTGCCAGTAGTATGGACAGGGGAAACACCATATATTTT

V: TRBV27
J: TRBJ1-1
size: NA
D: TRBD1
length: 17
CDR3: CASSFLGTAPPNTEAFF
DNA: TGTGCCAGCAGTTTTTTAGGGACAGCTCCCCCGAACACTGAAGCTTTCTTT

V: TRBV29-1
J: TRBJ1-1
size: NA
D: NA
length: 13
CDR3: CSVGEGFHTEAFF
DNA: TGCAGCGTTGGGGAGGGGTTCCACACTGAAGCTTTCTTT

V: TRBV4-1
J: TRBJ2-1
size: once
D: TRBD2
length: 17
CDR3: CASSQEERGASYNEQFF
DNA: TGCGCCAGCAGCCAAGAGGAGCGGGGGGCCTCCTACAATGAGCAGTTCTTC

V: TRBV29-1
J: TRBJ1-5
size: NA
D: NA
length: 13
CDR3: CSAGLGGDQPQHF
DNA: TGCAGCGCCGGCCTGGGAGGGGACCAGCCCCAGCATTTT

V: TRBV5-8
J: TRBJ2-7
size: NA
D: TRBD1
length: 17
CDR3: CASSLGSDRGWTYEQYF
DNA: TGTGCCAGCAGCTTGGGGTCTGACAGGGGGTGGACCTACGAGCAGTACTTC

V: TRBV19
J: TRBJ2-3
size: NA
D: NA
length: 13
CDR3: CASSLSSTDTQYF
DNA: TGTGCCAGTAGTCTTTCTAGCACAGATACGCAGTATTTT

V: TRBV25-1
J: TRBJ1-5
size: NA
D: NA
length: 12
CDR3: CASSEEGQPQHF
DNA: TGTGCCAGCAGTGAAGAGGGACAGCCCCAGCATTTT

V: TRBV18
J: TRBJ1-1
size: once
D: TRBD1
length: 17
CDR3: CASSPGHGTGGIPEAFF
DNA: TGTGCCAGCTCACCAGGTCATGGGACAGGGGGCATTCCTGAAGCTTTCTTT

V: TRBV29-1
J: TRBJ1-2
size: NA
D: NA
length: 12
CDR3: CSVESGIYGYTF
DNA: TGCAGCGTTGAATCAGGGATCTATGGCTACACCTTC

V: TRBV6-1
J: TRBJ2-3
size: NA
D: NA
length: 16
CDR3: CASSEKSLGGTDTQYF
DNA: TGTGCCAGCAGTGAAAAGAGTCTAGGGGGCACAGATACGCAGTATTTT

V: TRBV2
J: TRBJ2-7
size: few
D: NA
length: 14
CDR3: CASSGGRGAREQYF
DNA: TGTGCCAGCAGTGGGGGACGGGGGGCTCGCGAGCAGTACTTC

V: TRBV27
J: TRBJ2-7
size: NA
D: TRBD1
length: 17
CDR3: CASSFQRGTGSTYEQYF
DNA: TGTGCCAGCAGTTTCCAAAGGGGGACAGGGTCAACCTACGAGCAGTACTTC

V: TRBV7-9
J: TRBJ2-2
size: NA
D: NA
length: 15
CDR3: CASRPGVGGTGELFF
DNA: TGTGCCAGCAGGCCGGGGGTAGGTGGGACCGGGGAGCTGTTTTTT

V: TRBV13
J: TRBJ2-1
size: once
D: TRBD1
length: 14
CDR3: CASSLGTGGKKQFF
DNA: TGTGCCAGCAGCTTGGGGACAGGGGGCAAAAAGCAGTTCTTC

V: TRBV5-1
J: TRBJ2-1
size: few
D: TRBD1
length: 16
CDR3: CASSLVNTGGNYEQFF
DNA: TGCGCCAGCAGCTTGGTCAACACAGGGGGGAACTATGAGCAGTTCTTC

V: TRBV4-3
J: TRBJ2-2
size: NA
D: TRBD2
length: 14
CDR3: CASSPSGSGGELFF
DNA: TGCGCCAGCAGCCCAAGCGGGAGTGGCGGGGAGCTGTTTTTT

V: TRBV18
J: TRBJ2-7
size: NA
D: TRBD1
length: 17
CDR3: CASSQSRTGGLLHEQYF
DNA: TGTGCCAGCTCTCAAAGTCGGACAGGGGGCTTATTGCACGAGCAGTACTTC

V: TRBV7-2
J: TRBJ1-2
size: NA
D: TRBD1
length: 14
CDR3: CASSSTGGGYGYTF
DNA: TGTGCCAGCAGCTCTACAGGGGGCGGTTATGGCTACACCTTC

V: TRBV27
J: TRBJ2-7
size: NA
D: NA
length: 13
CDR3: CASSLSGGYEQYF
DNA: TGTGCCAGCAGTCTATCCGGGGGCTACGAGCAGTACTTC

V: TRBV6-2/TRBV6-3
J: TRBJ2-5
size: NA
D: NA
length: 12
CDR3: CASSYQALAQYF
DNA: TGTGCCAGCAGTTATCAGGCATTGGCCCAGTACTTC

V: TRBV5-1
J: TRBJ1-2
size: NA
D: NA
length: 15
CDR3: CASSLGTTLNYGYTF
DNA: TGCGCCAGCAGCTTGGGGACAACCCTCAACTATGGCTACACCTTC

V: TRBV10-1
J: TRBJ1-1
size: NA
D: NA
length: 13
CDR3: CASSAQGNTEAFF
DNA: TGCGCCAGCAGTGCACAGGGGAACACTGAAGCTTTCTTT

V: TRBV5-6
J: TRBJ2-5
size: NA
D: NA
length: 16
CDR3: CASSLAGRGGGETQYF
DNA: TGTGCCAGCAGCTTGGCCGGGCGGGGTGGGGGAGAGACCCAGTACTTC

V: TRBV30
J: TRBJ1-2
size: NA
D: TRBD1
length: 17
CDR3: CAWSVWPGTDFNYGYTF
DNA: TGTGCCTGGAGTGTATGGCCCGGGACAGATTTTAACTATGGCTACACCTTC

V: TRBV5-6
J: TRBJ2-1
size: NA
D: TRBD2
length: 15
CDR3: CASSFSGSSHNEQFF
DNA: TGTGCCAGCAGCTTTAGCGGGAGTTCTCACAATGAGCAGTTCTTC

V: TRBV28
J: TRBJ2-5
size: NA
D: NA
length: 12
CDR3: CASSFYQETQYF
DNA: TGTGCCAGCAGTTTCTACCAAGAGACCCAGTACTTC

V: TRBV3-1/TRBV3-2
J: TRBJ1-2
size: NA
D: NA
length: 14
CDR3: CASSQEAGNYGYTF
DNA: TGTGCCAGCAGCCAAGAAGCAGGGAACTATGGCTACACCTTC

V: TRBV6-6
J: TRBJ1-1
size: NA
D: NA
length: 14
CDR3: CASSYKDMNTEAFF
DNA: TGTGCCAGCAGTTACAAGGACATGAACACTGAAGCTTTCTTT

V: TRBV7-6
J: TRBJ2-5
size: NA
D: NA
length: 15
CDR3: CASSPTGGPVETQYF
DNA: TGTGCCAGCAGCCCTACTGGGGGCCCGGTCGAGACCCAGTACTTC

V: TRBV7-2
J: TRBJ2-3
size: NA
D: TRBD2
length: 15
CDR3: CASSLAGSGRDTQYF
DNA: TGTGCCAGCAGCTTGGCTGGGAGCGGGAGAGATACGCAGTATTTT

V: TRBV7-9
J: TRBJ1-1
size: NA
D: NA
length: 14
CDR3: CASSPAAGFAEAFF
DNA: TGTGCCAGCAGCCCAGCCGCAGGTTTTGCTGAAGCTTTCTTT

V: TRBV27
J: TRBJ2-5
size: NA
D: TRBD1
length: 13
CDR3: CASSVGTGETQYF
DNA: TGTGCCAGCAGCGTAGGGACAGGGGAGACCCAGTACTTC

V: TRBV7-6
J: TRBJ1-3
size: NA
D: NA
length: 18
CDR3: CASSLNFGGLLSGNTIYF
DNA: TGTGCCAGCAGCTTGAATTTTGGCGGCTTGCTCTCTGGAAACACCATATATTTT

V: TRBV7-8
J: TRBJ1-4
size: NA
D: TRBD1
length: 15
CDR3: CASSPGTATNEKLFF
DNA: TGTGCCAGCAGCCCCGGGACAGCAACTAATGAAAAACTGTTTTTT

V: TRBV11-1
J: TRBJ1-2
size: NA
D: NA
length: 13
CDR3: CASSLDAWEGYTF
DNA: TGTGCCAGCAGCTTAGATGCCTGGGAGGGCTACACCTTC

V: TRBV18
J: TRBJ2-7
size: NA
D: TRBD2
length: 16
CDR3: CASSLGSSGANYEQYF
DNA: TGTGCCAGCTCACTAGGTAGCAGCGGGGCTAACTACGAGCAGTACTTC